The present entry profiles one T cell receptor (beta chain) with its context. This specimen belongs to a study of OX40 agonist ivuxolimab in advanced cancers. Study in general: Cohort: about 82% men, mean age about 60, aged roughly 23 to 90.

Sequencing used immunoSEQ multiplex PCR; TCRdb keeps in-frame clones, though not all of them. The table has some 43,000 clones, 75% to 90% seen once. At baseline, cycle 4 day 1, and cycle 7 day 1, blood was sampled. J lost 4 bases, V lost 5 bases, and 3 bases had no gene match. The CDR3 consists of 15 residues. Germline V gene sequence: CDR1 SEHNR, CDR2 FQNEAQ (reference sequence). V and J are TRBV7-9 and TRBJ1-4, with 11 positions matching TRBD1. This clonotype was sampled from an adult with an advanced solid tumor such as melanoma, head and neck, liver or kidney cancer. The sample in question was CD4+ or CD8+ T cells sorted from blood, obtained in a trial of the OX40 agonist ivuxolimab. The CDR3 loop reads CASSRTGGNNEKLFF. DNA for the CDR3: TGTGCCAGCAGCCGGACAGGGGGCAATAATGAAAAACTGTTTTTT.